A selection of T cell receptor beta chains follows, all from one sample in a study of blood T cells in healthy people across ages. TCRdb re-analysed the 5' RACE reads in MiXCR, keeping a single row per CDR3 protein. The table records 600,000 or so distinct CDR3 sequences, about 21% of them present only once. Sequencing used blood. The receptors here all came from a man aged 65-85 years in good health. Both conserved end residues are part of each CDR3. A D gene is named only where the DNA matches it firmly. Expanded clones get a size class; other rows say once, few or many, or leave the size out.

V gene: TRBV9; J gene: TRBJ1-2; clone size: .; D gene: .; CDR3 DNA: TGTGCCAGCAGCGTAGACCAGGGTTATGGCTACACCTTC; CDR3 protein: CASSVDQGYGYTF
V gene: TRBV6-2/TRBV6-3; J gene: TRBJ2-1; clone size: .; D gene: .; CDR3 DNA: TGTGCCAGCAGTTCCCTGAGCAGGGTTAGGAACAATGAGCAGTTCTTC; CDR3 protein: CASSSLSRVRNNEQFF
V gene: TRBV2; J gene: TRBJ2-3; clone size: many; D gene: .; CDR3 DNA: TGTGCCAGCAGTGTGAGACGGGGGCCTAGCACAGATACGCAGTATTTT; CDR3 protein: CASSVRRGPSTDTQYF
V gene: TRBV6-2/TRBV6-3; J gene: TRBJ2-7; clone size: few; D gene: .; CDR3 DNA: TGTGCCAGCAGTTACTCCAAGGGTTCGGGAAGGTACGAGCAGTACTTC; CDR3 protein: CASSYSKGSGRYEQYF
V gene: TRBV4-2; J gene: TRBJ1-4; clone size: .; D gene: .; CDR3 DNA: TGTGCCAGCAGCCAAGACGGGCTAGGGGATGAAAAACTGTTTTTT; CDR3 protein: CASSQDGLGDEKLFF
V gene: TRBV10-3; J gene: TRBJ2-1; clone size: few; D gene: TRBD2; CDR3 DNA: TGTGCCATCAGTGAGTCGACGGCGGGAGGCTCCTACAATGAGCAGTTCTTC; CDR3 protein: CAISESTAGGSYNEQFF
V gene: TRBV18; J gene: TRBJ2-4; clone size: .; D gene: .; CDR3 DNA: TGTGCCAGCTCACCACCGAACTTGGGTATTTCGGCCAAAAACATTCAGTACTTC; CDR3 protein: CASSPPNLGISAKNIQYF
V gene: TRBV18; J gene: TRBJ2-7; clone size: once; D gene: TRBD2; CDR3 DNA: TGTGCCAGCTCATCCCAGGCAGTAGCGGGAGGCGACGAGCAGTACTTC; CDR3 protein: CASSSQAVAGGDEQYF
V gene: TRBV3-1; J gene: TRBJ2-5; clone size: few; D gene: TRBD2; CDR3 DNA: TGTGCCAGCAGCCAGGGGATTAGCGGGACTGGGCAGTACTTC; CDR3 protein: CASSQGISGTGQYF
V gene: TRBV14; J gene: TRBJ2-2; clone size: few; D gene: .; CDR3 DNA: TGTGCCAGCAGCCAGCGGAGCTCCGGGGAGCTGTTTTTT; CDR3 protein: CASSQRSSGELFF
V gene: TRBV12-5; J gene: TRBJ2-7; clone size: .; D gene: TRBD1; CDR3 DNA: TGTGCTAGTGGTAAGGGACAGGGGTTCGACGAGCAGTACTTC; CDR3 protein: CASGKGQGFDEQYF
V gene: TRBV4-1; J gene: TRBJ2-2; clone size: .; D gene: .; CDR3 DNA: TGCGCCAGCAGCCAAGAAAAAACCTCGACAGGACGGAACACCGGGGAGCTGTTTTTT; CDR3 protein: CASSQEKTSTGRNTGELFF
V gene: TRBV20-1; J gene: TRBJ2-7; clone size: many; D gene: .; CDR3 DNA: TGCAGTGCTAGAGCCCCCGGGCCCTACGAGCAGTACTTC; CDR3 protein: CSARAPGPYEQYF
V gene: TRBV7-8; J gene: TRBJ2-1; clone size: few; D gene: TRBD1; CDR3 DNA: TGTGCCAGCAGCCAACAGGGGGCTGAGTTCTTC; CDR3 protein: CASSQQGAEFF
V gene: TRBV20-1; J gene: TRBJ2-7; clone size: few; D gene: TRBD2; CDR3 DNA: TGCAGTGCTAACCCCGCTAGCGGTACCTACGAGCAGTACTTC; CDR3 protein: CSANPASGTYEQYF
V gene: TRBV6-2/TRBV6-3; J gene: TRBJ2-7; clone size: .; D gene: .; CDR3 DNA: TGTGCCAGTAGTTACGTGGGTGGCGAGCAGTACTTC; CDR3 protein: CASSYVGGEQYF
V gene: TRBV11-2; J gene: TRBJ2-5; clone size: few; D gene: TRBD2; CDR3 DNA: TGTGCCAGCAGCCCCGGACTAGCGGAGAGCCAAGAGACCCAGTACTTC; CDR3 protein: CASSPGLAESQETQYF
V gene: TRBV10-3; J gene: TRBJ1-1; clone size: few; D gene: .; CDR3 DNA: TGTGCCATCAGGGGAGAGAGGAACACTGAAGCTTTCTTT; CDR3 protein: CAIRGERNTEAFF
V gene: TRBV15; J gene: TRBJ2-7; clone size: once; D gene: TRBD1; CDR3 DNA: TGTGCCACCGGGACAGGAAGCTCCTACGAGCAGTACTTC; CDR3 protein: CATGTGSSYEQYF
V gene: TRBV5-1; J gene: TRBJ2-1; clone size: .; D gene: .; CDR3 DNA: TGCGCCAGCAGCTTGGGACAGGTGATCTACAATGAGCAGTTCTTC; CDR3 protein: CASSLGQVIYNEQFF
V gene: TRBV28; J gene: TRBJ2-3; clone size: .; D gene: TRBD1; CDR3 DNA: TGTGCCAGCAGTTCCCCTCCGGGACAGGGAAGGGGTACGCAGTATTTT; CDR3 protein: CASSSPPGQGRGTQYF
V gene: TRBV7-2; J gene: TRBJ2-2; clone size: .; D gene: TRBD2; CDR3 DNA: TGTGCCAGCAGCCAGTCACTGAGCGGGGTCGGGGAGCTGTTTTTT; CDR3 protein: CASSQSLSGVGELFF
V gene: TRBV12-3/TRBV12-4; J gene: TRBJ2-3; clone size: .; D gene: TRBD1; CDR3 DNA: TGTGCCAGCAGCCCCGACAGGGTTACAGATACGCAGTATTTT; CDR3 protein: CASSPDRVTDTQYF
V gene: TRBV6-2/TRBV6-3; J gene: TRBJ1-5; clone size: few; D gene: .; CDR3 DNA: TGTGCCAGCAGTTACAAGGGTATCTGGGACCGCCAATGGGGCCAGCCCCAGCATTTT; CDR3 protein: CASSYKGIWDRQWGQPQHF
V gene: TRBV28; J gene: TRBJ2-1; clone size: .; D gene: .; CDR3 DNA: TGTGCCAGTAGTTCTGGACCACTCCCCGTCTCGGAGTTCTTC; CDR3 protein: CASSSGPLPVSEFF
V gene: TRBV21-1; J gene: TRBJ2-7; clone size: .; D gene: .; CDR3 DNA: TGTGCCAGCAGCGCCCGGGACTACGAGCAGTACTTC; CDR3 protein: CASSARDYEQYF
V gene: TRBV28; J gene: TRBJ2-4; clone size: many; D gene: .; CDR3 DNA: TGTGCCAGCACGGCGGGACTAGCCAAAAACATTCAGTACTTC; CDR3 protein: CASTAGLAKNIQYF
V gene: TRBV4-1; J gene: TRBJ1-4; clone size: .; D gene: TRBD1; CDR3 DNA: TGCGCCAGCAGCCGGACATTAGGACAGGGGGGTGAAAAACTGTTTTTT; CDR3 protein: CASSRTLGQGGEKLFF